The entry that follows covers one T cell receptor beta chain sequence. Its matching antigen is unknown. PBMCs yielded sorted CD4+ and CD8+ T cells. CDR1 and CDR2 (germline): LNHNV, YYDKDF (reference sequence). The CDR3 covers 16 residues. V lost 0 bases, J lost 1 base, and 2 bases stayed unmatched. The sequencing template was cDNA reverse transcribed from extracted RNA. The protocol was immunoSEQ multiplex PCR, while the TCRdb copy is restricted to in-frame clones and leaves out a portion. The data hold some 120,000 clones, with around 50% observed a single time. The data were obtained in a study of CD8+ T cells in alopecia areata. Study-level background: It was oral tofacitinib, at 5 to 10 mg twice daily, that treated patients received. The study's findings and limits: Clonality was higher in lesional than normal scalp, especially in alopecia totalis/universalis. Scalp samples also yield sequences of resident alphabeta T cells from normal skin.

The sample in question was CD4+ T cells sorted from blood, obtained at week 0. This clonotype was sampled from a human donor with alopecia areata. The chain has TRBV15 and TRBJ2-2; 7 bases are shared with TRBD1. Written as DNA, the CDR3 is TGTGCCACCAGCAGAGAAAGGACAGGGAACACCGGGGAGCTGTTTTTT. It is translated as CATSRERTGNTGELFF.